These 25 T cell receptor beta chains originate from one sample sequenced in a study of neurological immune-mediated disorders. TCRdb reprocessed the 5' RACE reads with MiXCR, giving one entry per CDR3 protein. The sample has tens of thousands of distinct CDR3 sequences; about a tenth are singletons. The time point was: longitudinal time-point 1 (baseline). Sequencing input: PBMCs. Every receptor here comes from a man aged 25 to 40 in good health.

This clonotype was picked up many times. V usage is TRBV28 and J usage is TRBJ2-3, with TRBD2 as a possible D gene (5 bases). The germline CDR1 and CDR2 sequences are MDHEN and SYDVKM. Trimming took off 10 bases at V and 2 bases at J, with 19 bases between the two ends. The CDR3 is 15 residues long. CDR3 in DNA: TGTGCCATCAAGCCTAGCCCTGGACCCACAGATACGCAGTATTTT. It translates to CAIKPSPGPTDTQYF.

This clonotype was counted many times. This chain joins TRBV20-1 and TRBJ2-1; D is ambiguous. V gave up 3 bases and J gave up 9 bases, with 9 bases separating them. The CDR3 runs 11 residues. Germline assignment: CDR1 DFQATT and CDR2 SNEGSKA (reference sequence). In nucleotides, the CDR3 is TGCAGTGCTAGCCCCGGCGCTGAGCAGTTCTTC. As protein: CSASPGAEQFF.

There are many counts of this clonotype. The CDR3 protein is CSAPYGGDRGYEQYF. The CDR3, as DNA: TGCAGTGCTCCATATGGCGGGGACAGGGGCTACGAGCAGTACTTC. The V and J genes are TRBV20-1 and TRBJ2-7; 10 bases match TRBD1. The germline V gene has CDR1 DFQATT and CDR2 SNEGSKA (reference sequence). V shed 5 bases and J 3 bases; nucleotides not matched to a gene: 10. The CDR3 consists of 15 residues.

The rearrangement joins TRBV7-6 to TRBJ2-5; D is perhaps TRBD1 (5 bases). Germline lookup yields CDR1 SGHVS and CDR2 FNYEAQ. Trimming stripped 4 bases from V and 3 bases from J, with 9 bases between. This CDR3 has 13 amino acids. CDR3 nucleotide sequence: TGTGCCAGCAGCTCGACAGACGAAGAGACCCAGTACTTC. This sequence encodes CASSSTDEETQYF. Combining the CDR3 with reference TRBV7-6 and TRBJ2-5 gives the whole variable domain GAGVSQSPRYKVTKRGQDVALRCDPISGHVSLYWYRQALGQGPEFLTYFNYEAQQDKSGLPNDRFSAERPEGSISTLTIQRTEQRDSAMYRCASSSTDEETQYFGPGTRLLVL.

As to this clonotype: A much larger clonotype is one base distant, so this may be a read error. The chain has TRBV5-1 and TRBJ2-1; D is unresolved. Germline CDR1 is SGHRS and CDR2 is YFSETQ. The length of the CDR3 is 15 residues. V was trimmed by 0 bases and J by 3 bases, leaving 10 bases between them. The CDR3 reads CASSLVSGIYNEQFF. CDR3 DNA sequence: TGCGCCAGCAGCTTGGTAAGTGGGATCTACAATGAGCAGTTCTTC.

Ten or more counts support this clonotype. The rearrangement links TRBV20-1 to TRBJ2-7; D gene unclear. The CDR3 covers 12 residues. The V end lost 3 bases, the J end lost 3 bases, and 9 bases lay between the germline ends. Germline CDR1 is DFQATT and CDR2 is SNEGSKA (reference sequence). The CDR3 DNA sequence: TGCAGTGCTAGTGTTGGGATCTACGAGCAGTACTTC. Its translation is CSASVGIYEQYF.

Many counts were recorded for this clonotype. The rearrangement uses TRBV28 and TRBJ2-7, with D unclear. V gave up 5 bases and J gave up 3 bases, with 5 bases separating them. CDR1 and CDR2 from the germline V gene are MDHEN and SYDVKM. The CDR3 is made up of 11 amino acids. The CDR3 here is CASSPDYEQYF. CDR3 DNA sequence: TGTGCCAGCAGTCCGGACTACGAGCAGTACTTC.

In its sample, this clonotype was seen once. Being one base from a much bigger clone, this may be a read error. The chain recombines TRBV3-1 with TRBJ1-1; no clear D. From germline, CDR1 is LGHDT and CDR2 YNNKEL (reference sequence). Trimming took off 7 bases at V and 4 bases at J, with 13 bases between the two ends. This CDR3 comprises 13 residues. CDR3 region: CASIVIEGTEAFF. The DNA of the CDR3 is TGTGCCAGCATCGTGATTGAAGGCACTGAAGCTTTCTTT.

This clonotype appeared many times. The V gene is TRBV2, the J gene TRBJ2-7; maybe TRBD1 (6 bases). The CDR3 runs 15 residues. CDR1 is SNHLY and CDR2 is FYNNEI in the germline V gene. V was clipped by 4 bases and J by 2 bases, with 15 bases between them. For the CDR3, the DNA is TGTGCCAGCAGTGCGAAAGGGGGTCGGACCTACGAGCAGTACTTC. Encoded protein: CASSAKGGRTYEQYF.

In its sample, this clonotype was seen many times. The DNA for the CDR3 is TGCGCCAGCAGCTTGACAGGGCCGAACACCGGGGAGCTGTTTTTT. Translation: CASSLTGPNTGELFF. This chain joins TRBV5-1 and TRBJ2-2, with D perhaps TRBD1 (6 bases). V gave up 1 base and J gave up 0 bases, with 7 bases separating them. CDR3 length: 15 amino acids. Germline V CDR1 and CDR2: SGHRS, YFSETQ.

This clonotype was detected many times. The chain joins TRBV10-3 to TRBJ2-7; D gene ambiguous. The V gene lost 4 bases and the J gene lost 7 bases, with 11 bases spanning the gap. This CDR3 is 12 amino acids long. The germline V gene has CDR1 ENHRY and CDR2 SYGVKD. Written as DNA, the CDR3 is TGTGCCATCAGTGTGGACCCCGCAGAGCAGTACTTC. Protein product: CAISVDPAEQYF.

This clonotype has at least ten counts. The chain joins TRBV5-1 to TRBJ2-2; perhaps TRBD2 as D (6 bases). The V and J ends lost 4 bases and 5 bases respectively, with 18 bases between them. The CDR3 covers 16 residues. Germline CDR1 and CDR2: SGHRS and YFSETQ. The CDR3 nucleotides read TGCGCCAGCAGCCCGTACGGAGGGGAAGGAACCGGGGAGCTGTTTTTT. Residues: CASSPYGGEGTGELFF. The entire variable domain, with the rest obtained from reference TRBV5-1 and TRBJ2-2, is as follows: KAGVTQTPRYLIKTRGQQVTLSCSPISGHRSVSWYQQTPGQGLQFLFEYFSETQRNKGNFPGRFSGRQFSNSRSEMNVSTLELGDSALYLCASSPYGGEGTGELFFGEGSRLTVL.

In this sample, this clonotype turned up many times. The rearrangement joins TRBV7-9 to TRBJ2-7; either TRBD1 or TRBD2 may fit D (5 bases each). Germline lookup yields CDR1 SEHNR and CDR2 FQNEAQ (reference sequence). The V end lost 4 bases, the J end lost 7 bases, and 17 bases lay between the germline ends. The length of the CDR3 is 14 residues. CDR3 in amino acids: CASSSPDTRGEQYF. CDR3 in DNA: TGTGCCAGCAGCTCTCCGGACACCCGAGGGGAGCAGTACTTC.

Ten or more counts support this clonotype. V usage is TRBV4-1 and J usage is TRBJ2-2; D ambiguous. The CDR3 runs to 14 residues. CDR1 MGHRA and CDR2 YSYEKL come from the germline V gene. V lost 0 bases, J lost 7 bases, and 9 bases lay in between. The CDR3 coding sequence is TGCGCCAGCAGCCAAGAGCACTGGGGCGGGGAGCTGTTTTTT. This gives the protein CASSQEHWGGELFF.

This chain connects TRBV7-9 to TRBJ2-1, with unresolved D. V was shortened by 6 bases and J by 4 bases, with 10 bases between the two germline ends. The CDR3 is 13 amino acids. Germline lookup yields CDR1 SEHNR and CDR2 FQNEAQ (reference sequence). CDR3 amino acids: CASRPDTYNEQFF. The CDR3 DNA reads TGTGCCAGCAGACCCGATACTTACAATGAGCAGTTCTTC.

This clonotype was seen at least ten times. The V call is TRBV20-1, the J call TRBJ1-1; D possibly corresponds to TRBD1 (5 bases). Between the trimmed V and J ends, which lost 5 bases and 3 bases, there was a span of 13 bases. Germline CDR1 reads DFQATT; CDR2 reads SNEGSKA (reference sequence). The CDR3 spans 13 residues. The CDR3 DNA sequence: TGCAGTGCTGCCGACAGAACCGACACTGAAGCTTTCTTT. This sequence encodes CSAADRTDTEAFF.

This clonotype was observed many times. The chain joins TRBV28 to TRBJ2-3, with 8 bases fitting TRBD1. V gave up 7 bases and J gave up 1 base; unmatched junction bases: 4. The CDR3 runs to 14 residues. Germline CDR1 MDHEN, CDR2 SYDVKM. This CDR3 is CASNTGGGTDTQYF. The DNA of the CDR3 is TGTGCCAGCAACACAGGGGGAGGCACAGATACGCAGTATTTT.

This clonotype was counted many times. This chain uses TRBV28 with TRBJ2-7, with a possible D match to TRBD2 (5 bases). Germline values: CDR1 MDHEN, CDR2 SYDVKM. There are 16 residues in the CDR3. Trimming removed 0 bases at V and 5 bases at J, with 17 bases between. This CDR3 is CASSLCRSGPSDEQYF. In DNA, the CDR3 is TGTGCCAGCAGTTTATGCCGGAGCGGTCCGTCAGACGAGCAGTACTTC.

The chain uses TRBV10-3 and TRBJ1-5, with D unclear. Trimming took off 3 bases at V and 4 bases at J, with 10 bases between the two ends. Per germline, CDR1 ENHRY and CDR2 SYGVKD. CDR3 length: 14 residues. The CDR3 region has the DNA TGTGCCATCAGTGATATGGCAGATAATCAGCCCCAGCATTTT. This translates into CAISDMADNQPQHF.

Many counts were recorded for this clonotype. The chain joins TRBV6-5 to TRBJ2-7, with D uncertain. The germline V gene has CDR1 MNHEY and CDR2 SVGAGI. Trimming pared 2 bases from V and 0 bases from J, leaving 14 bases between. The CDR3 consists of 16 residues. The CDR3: CASSYRIAASSYEQYF. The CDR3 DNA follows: TGTGCCAGCAGTTACCGGATCGCGGCGAGCTCCTACGAGCAGTACTTC.

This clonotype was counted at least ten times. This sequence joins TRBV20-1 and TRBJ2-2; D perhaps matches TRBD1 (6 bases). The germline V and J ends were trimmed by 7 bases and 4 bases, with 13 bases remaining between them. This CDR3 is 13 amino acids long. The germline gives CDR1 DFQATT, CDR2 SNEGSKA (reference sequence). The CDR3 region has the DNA TGCAGTGGGTTCGACAGGACCACCGGGGAGCTGTTTTTT. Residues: CSGFDRTTGELFF.

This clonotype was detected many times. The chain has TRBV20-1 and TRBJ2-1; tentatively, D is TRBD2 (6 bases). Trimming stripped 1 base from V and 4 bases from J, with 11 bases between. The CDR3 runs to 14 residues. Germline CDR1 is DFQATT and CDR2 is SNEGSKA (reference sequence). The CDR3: CSARGRETYNEQFF. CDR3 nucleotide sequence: TGCAGTGCTAGAGGACGGGAGACGTACAATGAGCAGTTCTTC.

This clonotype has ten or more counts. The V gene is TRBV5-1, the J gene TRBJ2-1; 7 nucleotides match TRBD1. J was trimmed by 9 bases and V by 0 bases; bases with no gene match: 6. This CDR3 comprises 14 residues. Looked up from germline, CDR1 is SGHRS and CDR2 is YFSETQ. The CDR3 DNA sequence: TGCGCCAGCAGCTTGGCACAGGCAGGGGGTGAGCAGTTCTTC. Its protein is CASSLAQAGGEQFF.

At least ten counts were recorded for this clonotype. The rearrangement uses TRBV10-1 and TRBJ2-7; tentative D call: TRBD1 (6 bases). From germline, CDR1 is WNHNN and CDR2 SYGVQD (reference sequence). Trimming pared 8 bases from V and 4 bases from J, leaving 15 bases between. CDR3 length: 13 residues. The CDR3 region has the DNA TGCGCCAGCCCGGACAGTGTGCGGTACGAGCAGTACTTC. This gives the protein CASPDSVRYEQYF.

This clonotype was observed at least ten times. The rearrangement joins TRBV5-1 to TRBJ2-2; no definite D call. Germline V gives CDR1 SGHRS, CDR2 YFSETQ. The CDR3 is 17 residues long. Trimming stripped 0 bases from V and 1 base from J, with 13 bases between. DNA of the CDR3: TGCGCCAGCAGCTTGGGGCCGTTTCAGCAGAACACCGGGGAGCTGTTTTTT. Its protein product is CASSLGPFQQNTGELFF.